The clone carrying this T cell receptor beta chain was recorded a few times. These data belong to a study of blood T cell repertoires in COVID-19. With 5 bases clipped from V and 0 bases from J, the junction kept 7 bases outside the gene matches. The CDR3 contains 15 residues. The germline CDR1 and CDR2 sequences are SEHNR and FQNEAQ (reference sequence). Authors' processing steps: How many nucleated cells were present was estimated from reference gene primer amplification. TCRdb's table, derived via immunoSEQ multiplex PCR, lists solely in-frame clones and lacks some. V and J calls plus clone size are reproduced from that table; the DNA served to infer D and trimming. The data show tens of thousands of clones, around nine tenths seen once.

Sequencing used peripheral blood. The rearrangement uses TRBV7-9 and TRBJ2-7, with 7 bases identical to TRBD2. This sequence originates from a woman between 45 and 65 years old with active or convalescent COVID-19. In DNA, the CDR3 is TGTGCCAGCAGCCAAACTAGCGAAATCTCCTACGAGCAGTACTTC. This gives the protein CASSQTSEISYEQYF.